A single count supports the clone carrying this T cell receptor beta chain. V was trimmed by 1 base and J by 6 bases, leaving 13 bases between them. There are 14 residues in the CDR3. Germline assignment: CDR1 MNHNS and CDR2 SASEGT. These data belong to a study of shared clonotypes between healthy human individuals. CD45RO-negative, CCR7-selected cells formed the naive CD8 fraction, which excluded terminally differentiated effector memory CD45RA+ cells. Some clones are missing from TCRdb's copy, which holds only in-frame ones; the method was immunoSEQ multiplex PCR. This sample has millions of clones, with more than 85% found just once.

V gene TRBV6-1 combines with J gene TRBJ2-7; D uncertain. The specimen was naive CD8+ T cells from PBMCs. This sequence was found in a man aged 18 to 29 in good health. Some clones in this sample may be carry-over from other donors' samples. The CDR3 spells CASSEVFPGVEQYF. The CDR3 nucleotides are TGTGCCAGCAGTGAAGTATTCCCCGGTGTCGAGCAGTACTTC.